This T cell receptor (beta chain) originates from a study of identical twins. TCRdb re-derived calls from the 5' RACE reads in MiXCR, one entry per CDR3 protein. The sample shows roughly 770,000 distinct CDR3 sequences, around a sixth of them seen only once. The CDR3 is 14 amino acids. CDR1 SGHRS and CDR2 YFSETQ come from the germline V gene. J was trimmed by 8 bases and V by 4 bases; bases with no gene match: 5. The sample holds a few counts of this clonotype. The data also belong to a second study, concerning T cells expressing NK-cell markers.

Specimen: PBMCs. This TCR came from a woman in her late teens or twenties in good health. V gene TRBV5-1 combines with J gene TRBJ1-6; 8 bases map to TRBD1. CDR3 loop: CASSPGTGDSPLHF. In DNA form, the CDR3 reads TGCGCCAGCAGCCCTGGGACAGGAGATTCACCCCTCCACTTT.